This record concerns one T cell receptor beta chain sequence. This clone was seen more than once but under ten times. It has no known antigen specificity. Within one base of it there is no much larger clone, and no base qualities were kept. Per the germline V gene, KGHDR is the CDR1 and SFDVKD is the CDR2. For this chain, trimming is 2 bases at the V end and 4 bases at the J end, and the number of junction bases without a gene match is 10. There are 17 amino acids in the CDR3, from cysteine to phenylalanine inclusive. Of the read, only the CDR3 DNA is kept; its 51 bases are in frame from base 1. This record comes from a study of blood T cell repertoires in COVID-19 (dated by TCRdb to the early 2020s). Study-level background: Collaborator samples came from the United States, Italy and Spain and covered acute and convalescent phases of COVID-19. The material from the prospective study consisted of cDNA or gDNA derived from T cells, B-cell-depleted T cells, or PBMCs. Deeply sampled blood TCRbeta repertoires from subjects exposed to, actively infected with, or recovered from COVID-19 were included in the dataset. A freely available public database, intended as a resource for researchers studying the immune response to SARS-CoV-2, is where the repertoires were released. Samples were obtained from the ongoing ImmuneRACE study (first 160 participants) and from about 1,300 subjects provided by 6 global collaborators. The sample metadata nearly always contained a de-identified subject ID, COVID-19 status, age in years and sex. HLA class I and class II types, where available, came from metadata supplied by the sample provider rather than from assay-based typing.

TCRbeta CDR3 regions were amplified from genomic DNA using the immunoSEQ Assay, a bias-controlled multiplex PCR. The study's processing was this. The number of nucleated cells in each sample was estimated by amplification of reference gene primers within the assay. To quantify the absolute abundance of each unique TCRbeta CDR3 rearrangement, sequence reads were collapsed and filtered. For each sample, productive Simpson clonality was calculated by taking the square root of Simpson's diversity index across productive rearrangements. In its TCRdb copy, this immuneACCESS table keeps in-frame sequences only and misses some clones. Where compared with another copy, unresolved V genes explain less than half of these, and the others have no known cause. Clonal size and the V and J genes are those of that table, whereas D and trimming came from the DNA. In this sample the table shows around 50,000 clones, 77% of which occur a single time. The ten top clones hold about 20% of the sample.

Overall study results and their limits: The quantity of clinical and demographic metadata differed by source and by participant and was supplied without curation.

Whole blood was collected in K2EDTA tubes by collaborating institutions according to the institutions' own protocols. Collaborator samples were shipped for TCRbeta analysis as frozen whole blood, isolated PBMCs, or DNA extracted from either sample type. The V and J segments used are TRBV24-1 and TRBJ1-3, with 7 bases in between that match TRBD1. Specimen: peripheral blood. The source of this sequence is a human donor with active or convalescent COVID-19. The donor label of this sample is uncertain. CDR3 region: CATSDSYSGGGGNTIYF. The DNA sequence follows: TGTGCCACCAGTGATTCGTATTCAGGGGGTGGCGGAAACACCATATATTTT.